A single T cell receptor (beta chain) is shown here with its context. The data are from a study of blood T cells in healthy people across ages. Combining a sample-barcoded 5' primer with a J-beta primer mix, a second PCR ran for roughly 7 to 12 cycles. Using its own MiXCR run on the 5' RACE reads, TCRdb lists one record per CDR3 protein. Altogether 950,000 to 1,200,000 distinct CDR3 sequences are present, approximately 38% being singletons, with the ten largest covering about an eighth. CDR1 is DFQATT and CDR2 is SNEGSKA in the germline V gene (reference sequence). The CDR3 is made up of 13 amino acids. Trimming shortened V by 3 bases and J by 0 bases, and 8 bases separated the two germline ends.

Sequenced: blood. The chain joins TRBV20-1 to TRBJ1-2; no clear D gene. The receptor comes from a man aged 18 to 35 in good health. CDR3 region: CSASRHSNYGYTF. The CDR3 DNA reads TGCAGTGCTAGCCGACATTCTAACTATGGCTACACCTTC.